Presented here are 27 T cell receptor beta chains from one specimen sequenced in a study of post-analysis software for immune sequencing data. Study conclusions and caveats: TRBV segments more frequent in patients than in controls numbered five and included TRBV5-6, TRBV5-1 and TRBV20-1.

No antigen has been identified for these receptors. Unique molecular identifiers were carried by the TCR beta cDNA libraries. TCRdb reprocessed the PCR reads via MiXCR and lists one record per CDR3 protein. The sample contains a few hundred thousand distinct CDR3 sequences, around 36% of which appear only once. Material for sequencing was blood. The receptors derive from a girl under 18 with multiple sclerosis.

This clonotype was observed a handful of times. The chain employs TRBV19 and TRBJ1-6; 7 bases are shared with TRBD1. After removal of 4 bases from V and 16 bases from J, the junction contained 13 bases not matched to a gene. Germline assignment: CDR1 LNHDA and CDR2 SQIVND (reference sequence). The CDR3 spans 14 residues. The CDR3 region is CASSTLSTGRELHF. The CDR3 DNA is TGTGCCAGTAGTACTTTATCGACAGGGAGGGAGCTCCACTTT. Based on the CDR3 plus reference TRBV19 and TRBJ1-6, the full variable domain is DGGITQSPKYLFRKEGQNVTLSCEQNLNHDAMYWYRQDPGQGLRLIYYSQIVNDFQKGDIAEGYSVSREKKESFPLTVTSAQKNPTAFYLCASSTLSTGRELHFGNGTRLTVT.

This clonotype was detected a few times. V usage is TRBV15 and J usage is TRBJ2-2; TRBD1 matches at 7 bases. The CDR3 contains 15 residues. Germline CDR1 reads LNHNV; CDR2 reads YYDKDF (reference sequence). V was clipped by 0 bases and J by 5 bases; unmatched bases: 3. This CDR3 is CATSREGTATGELFF. CDR3 nucleotide sequence: TGTGCCACCAGCAGAGAGGGGACAGCAACCGGGGAGCTGTTTTTT.

The chain is built from TRBV3-1 and TRBJ1-3; D uncertain. Germline-derived CDR1 and CDR2 are LGHDT and YNNKEL (reference sequence). The CDR3 length is 16 residues. The ends were cut back, 2 bases at V and 4 bases at J, with 15 bases in the middle. CDR3 sequence: CASSQRDGSRGNTIYF. The CDR3 DNA is TGTGCCAGCAGCCAACGCGACGGGAGCAGGGGAAACACCATATATTTT.

This clonotype has a handful of counts. This chain uses TRBV10-3 with TRBJ2-7, with 7 positions matching TRBD2. The CDR3 covers 14 residues. Per the germline V gene, CDR1 is ENHRY and CDR2 is SYGVKD. Trimming at V came to 8 bases and at J to 3 bases, leaving 10 bases not matched to a gene. CDR3 region: CAIAGGGLNYEQYF. CDR3 nucleotide sequence: TGTGCCATCGCAGGCGGGGGATTAAACTACGAGCAGTACTTC.

In this sample, this clonotype turned up a few times. The rearrangement uses TRBV7-3 and TRBJ1-1; D not resolved. The CDR3 extends over 13 amino acids. V lost 5 bases and J lost 1, with 8 bases in between. Germline V CDR1 and CDR2: SGHTA, FQGTGA. The chain's CDR3 is CASSPTRNTEAFF. CDR3 nucleotide sequence: TGTGCCAGCAGCCCAACACGGAACACTGAAGCTTTCTTT.

A few counts support this clonotype. The junction differs from germline at one of its ends, possibly a read error. The chain recombines TRBV20-1 with TRBJ1-2, with 12 bases identical to TRBD1. The CDR3 runs to 16 residues. Germline loops: CDR1 DFQATT, CDR2 SNEGSKA (reference sequence). CDR3 protein: CSTSPTGTGGGGGYTF. In DNA form, the CDR3 reads TGCAGTACTAGTCCGACCGGGACAGGGGGCGGAGGCGGCTACACCTTC.

This clonotype was detected a few times. The rearrangement joins TRBV4-1 to TRBJ2-1, with 12 bases that match TRBD2. Trimming at V came to 1 base and at J to 10 bases, leaving 2 bases not matched to a gene. CDR1 is MGHRA and CDR2 is YSYEKL in the germline V gene. This CDR3 is 14 amino acids long. The CDR3 sequence is CASSQGLAGEEQFF. CDR3 DNA sequence: TGCGCCAGCAGCCAAGGACTAGCGGGGGAAGAGCAGTTCTTC.

V is TRBV7-9 and J is TRBJ2-3; D is perhaps TRBD2 (6 bases). The length of the CDR3 is 17 residues. The germline V gene encodes CDR1 SEHNR and CDR2 FQNEAQ (reference sequence). Trimming stripped 2 bases from V and 0 bases from J, with 15 bases between. The CDR3 spells CASSLPVRGASTDTQYF. In DNA form, the CDR3 reads TGTGCCAGCAGCTTACCTGTTCGCGGGGCTAGCACAGATACGCAGTATTTT.

V and J are TRBV28 and TRBJ1-1; 7 bases agree with TRBD1. Germline lookup yields CDR1 MDHEN and CDR2 SYDVKM. The CDR3 contains 14 residues. Trimming took 6 bases from V and 8 from J; bases not matched to a gene: 12. Written as DNA, the CDR3 is TGTGCCAGCAGACATGGGACAGCAACCCCCGAAGCTTTCTTT. Its translation is CASRHGTATPEAFF.

The gene calls are TRBV3-1 and TRBJ2-3; 9 bases line up with TRBD2. Germline CDR1 LGHDT, CDR2 YNNKEL (reference sequence). The CDR3 is 17 amino acids. J gave up 4 bases and V 2 bases, and 10 bases lay outside the gene matches. The DNA for the CDR3 is TGTGCCAGCAGCCAATTTGCTAGCGGGGATGCCCCAGATACGCAGTATTTT. The encoded protein is CASSQFASGDAPDTQYF.

CDR3 DNA sequence: TGTGCCAGCAGTTACGTCGGGGACCAAGAGACCCAGTACTTC. Its translation: CASSYVGDQETQYF. The J gene is TRBJ2-5, the V gene TRBV6-2 or TRBV6-3, with D possibly being TRBD2 (5 bases). The V gene lost 2 bases and the J gene lost 0 bases, with 7 bases spanning the gap. From germline, CDR1 is MNHEY and CDR2 SVGEGT. The CDR3 spans 14 residues.

This clonotype was seen many times. The chain couples TRBV7-6 to TRBJ2-3; D possibly uses TRBD1 or TRBD2 (5 bases each). Germline-derived CDR1 and CDR2 are SGHVS and FNYEAQ. The CDR3 covers 17 residues. V was cut by 1 base and J by 2 bases, with 16 bases left in between. The CDR3 is CASSLGGALGNTDTQYF. DNA of the CDR3: TGTGCCAGCAGCTTAGGAGGGGCCCTCGGAAACACAGATACGCAGTATTTT.

This clonotype was observed a few times. The chain links TRBV6-5 to TRBJ2-7, with no clear D. Germline V gene data show CDR1 as MNHEY and CDR2 as SVGAGI. CDR3 length: 13 residues. The V end lost 8 bases, the J end lost 2 bases, and 13 bases lay between the germline ends. CDR3 residues: CASGETGPYEQYF. Here the CDR3 DNA reads TGTGCCAGCGGCGAGACGGGTCCCTACGAGCAGTACTTC.

This clonotype showed up just a few times. CDR3 in DNA: TGTGCCAGCAGCATCGTCCGGGACTCCCGCTACGAGCAGTACTTC. Its protein product is CASSIVRDSRYEQYF. The gene calls are TRBV5-5 and TRBJ2-7; TRBD2 is a possible D gene (6 bases). Trimming removed 4 bases from V and 3 bases from J, with 17 bases in between. This CDR3 comprises 15 residues. Per the germline V gene, CDR1 is SGHKS and CDR2 is YYEKEE (reference sequence).

V usage is TRBV20-1 and J usage is TRBJ2-7, with unresolved D. Germline CDR1 is DFQATT and CDR2 is SNEGSKA (reference sequence). V shed 0 bases and J shed 12 bases, with 21 bases lying between them. CDR3 length: 14 residues. CDR3 sequence reads: CSARDLGAAKTPYF. CDR3 DNA sequence: TGCAGTGCTAGAGATTTAGGTGCAGCGAAGACCCCGTACTTC.

CDR3: CSAKRTGRSEMTSYTF. The CDR3 region has the DNA TGCAGTGCTAAACGGACAGGACGCTCTGAAATGACGAGCTACACCTTC. V is TRBV20-1 and J is TRBJ1-2, with 7 bases that match TRBD1. The germline V gene has CDR1 DFQATT and CDR2 SNEGSKA (reference sequence). V shed 4 bases and J 9 bases; nucleotides not matched to a gene: 20. The CDR3 runs 16 residues.

This clonotype was seen a handful of times. V and J are TRBV20-1 and TRBJ2-7; 11 bases fit TRBD1. The CDR3 contains 15 residues. CDR1 DFQATT and CDR2 SNEGSKA come from the germline V gene (reference sequence). With V trimmed by 5 bases and J by 7 bases, 13 bases remained unmatched. CDR3 loop: CSASPPGQGVGEQYF. In nucleotides, the CDR3 is TGCAGTGCTTCACCCCCGGGACAGGGGGTTGGAGAGCAGTACTTC.

The V and J genes are TRBV7-2 and TRBJ2-1; a weak D match, TRBD1 (5 bases). Germline loops: CDR1 SGHTA, CDR2 FQGNSA. V was shortened by 5 bases and J by 0 bases, with 11 bases between the two germline ends. This CDR3 comprises 15 residues. The CDR3 bases are TGTGCCAGCAGCACACTAAGGGGCTCCTACAATGAGCAGTTCTTC. Its protein product is CASSTLRGSYNEQFF.

The chain is built from TRBV28 and TRBJ1-5; possible D gene TRBD1, 6 bases. Germline values: CDR1 MDHEN, CDR2 SYDVKM. V was shortened by 3 bases and J by 7 bases, with 10 bases between the two germline ends. This CDR3 region has 13 residues. The CDR3 DNA reads TGTGCCAGCAGTTTCGGAGGGGGGCAGCCCCAGCATTTT. It encodes CASSFGGGQPQHF.

This clonotype came up a few times. The V gene is TRBV29-1, the J gene TRBJ1-2, with a tentative D call TRBD1 (5 bases). Deletions cut 6 bases from V and 5 bases from J, with 13 bases between. CDR1 is SQVTM, CDR2 ANQGSEA, per germline. The CDR3 consists of 12 residues. The DNA of the CDR3 is TGCAGCGTGATCGGGGGGGAATATGGCTACACCTTC. It is translated as CSVIGGEYGYTF.

This clonotype was picked up a small number of times. The chain has TRBV4-1 and TRBJ1-1, with TRBD1 matching over 7 bases. J lost 1 base, V lost 0 bases, and 5 bases had no gene match. Germline CDR1 MGHRA, CDR2 YSYEKL. The CDR3 length is 16 residues. The CDR3 DNA reads as TGCGCCAGCAGCCAAGAAGGCAGGGGGGGGAACACTGAAGCTTTCTTT. Protein: CASSQEGRGGNTEAFF.

This chain's CDR3 is CSVEGGGRNEQFF. CDR3 DNA sequence: TGCAGCGTTGAAGGGGGAGGGAGGAATGAGCAGTTCTTC. The chain joins TRBV29-1 to TRBJ2-1, with 7 bases matching TRBD2. Trimming took 1 base from V and 7 from J; bases not matched to a gene: 4. The CDR3 extends over 13 amino acids. Germline V lookup: CDR1 SQVTM, CDR2 ANQGSEA.

This chain links TRBV11-2 with TRBJ1-1, with D unclear. V lost 0 bases and J 0 bases, leaving 8 bases between the germline ends. Germline CDR1 SGHAT, CDR2 FQNNGV. CDR3 length: 15 amino acids. The CDR3 reads CASSLDFAVNTEAFF. The CDR3 region has the DNA TGTGCCAGCAGCTTAGATTTCGCAGTGAACACTGAAGCTTTCTTT.

The V gene is TRBV6-1, the J gene TRBJ1-4; no clear D gene. Per germline, CDR1 MNHNS and CDR2 SASEGT. This CDR3 region has 15 residues. The V end was cut by 3 bases, the J end by 8 bases, with 16 bases between. The CDR3 here is CASSDGEDQREKLFF. The CDR3 DNA reads as TGTGCCAGCAGTGATGGGGAAGACCAGAGGGAAAAACTGTTTTTT.

V is TRBV7-9 and J is TRBJ1-1; D call uncertain. The germline V gene has CDR1 SEHNR and CDR2 FQNEAQ (reference sequence). This CDR3 has 16 amino acids. Trimming took 1 base from V and 5 from J, leaving 17 bases between them. CDR3 amino acids: CASSLGRSGWSTEAFF. The CDR3 DNA follows: TGTGCCAGCAGCTTAGGACGGAGCGGGTGGTCGACTGAAGCTTTCTTT.

This chain uses TRBV5-1 with TRBJ1-1, with 8 bases aligning to TRBD1. The V and J ends lost 0 bases and 6 bases, in that order; junction bases with no gene match: 7. Germline V gene lookup returns CDR1 SGHRS and CDR2 YFSETQ. This CDR3 has 15 residues. CDR3 coding DNA: TGCGCCAGCAGCTTGGGGACAGGGACGGTAGCTGAAGCTTTCTTT. Translated, it gives CASSLGTGTVAEAFF.

The CDR3 DNA follows: TGCGCCAGCAGCCAATTCCCAGACCAAGAGACCCAGTACTTC. The encoded protein is CASSQFPDQETQYF. The rearrangement links TRBV4-1 to TRBJ2-5; the D is unclear. Deletions cut 2 bases from V and 0 bases from J, with 7 bases between. CDR1 is MGHRA, CDR2 YSYEKL, per germline. The CDR3 is 14 amino acids.